The clone carrying this T cell receptor beta chain was picked up a small number of times. Its specificity is not known. This record belongs to a study of molecular identifiers for immune sequencing clone quantification. In the study overall: Four of five RNA aliquots from approximately 20,000 or 98,000 naive CD8 T cells were sequenced.

Study-level results: Highly expanded clones may be undercounted when identical TCR molecules share barcodes. Spiked Jurkat TCR RNA from one cell was reportedly detectable among fewer than 1.3 million naive cells.

Every naive CD8 library was made from between roughly 20,000 and 1,000,000 sorted cells with 10%, 30% or 50% RNA. CDR3 length: 14 residues. Trimming at V came to 4 bases and at J to 5 bases, leaving 8 bases not matched to a gene. Germline V gene data show CDR1 as SQVTM and CDR2 as ANQGSEA. TCRdb ran MiXCR on the PCR reads and lists one entry per CDR3 protein. This sample carries roughly 320,000 distinct CDR3 sequences, roughly 23% of them seen once, and the ten largest clones take around 0.7%. Sequencing was carried out using naive CD8+ T cells from blood, with Jurkat cell RNA spiked in. Subset defined: FACS-sorted CD8+CD4-CCR7+CD45RA+ naive T cells. The clonotype comes from a human donor in good health. Some libraries in this study had Jurkat cell RNA spiked in. The V gene is TRBV29-1, the J gene TRBJ2-5, with 9 bases identical to TRBD2. The CDR3 here is CSVGGAGGRETQYF. The CDR3 DNA reads as TGCAGCGTTGGGGGAGCGGGGGGAAGGGAGACCCAGTACTTC.